Listed below are T cell receptor beta chains from one sample, sequenced in a study of T cell changes during pregnancy in multiple sclerosis. Method: immunoSEQ multiplex PCR; TCRdb's copy keeps in-frame clones and lacks some. The sample includes about 60,000 clones, roughly 91% of them seen just once. Sample: peripheral blood, taken in the second trimester of pregnancy. Receptors were obtained from a female donor in good health, enrolled as a control in a pregnancy study. The CDR3 runs from the conserved cysteine through the conserved F or W. D genes are given only for firm matches. Clone sizes are given selectively: once, few, many, or a class where the clone is expanded.

size	V	D	J	DNA	CDR3
NA	TRBV29-1	NA	TRBJ2-5	TGCAGCGTTCACTATTTAGAGACCCAGTACTTC	CSVHYLETQYF
NA	TRBV7-9	NA	TRBJ1-1	TGTGCCAGCAGCTTAACGACAGCGAACACTGAAGCTTTCTTT	CASSLTTANTEAFF
NA	TRBV5-1	NA	TRBJ2-5	TGCGCCAGCAGCTTAGGGGGGGCGTACGCAGAGACCCAGTACTTC	CASSLGGAYAETQYF
once	TRBV27	NA	TRBJ1-1	TGTGCCAGCAGTTTGGTCAGTGGTCCAACCTTTGAAGCTTTCTTT	CASSLVSGPTFEAFF
NA	TRBV7-2	NA	TRBJ1-3	TGTGCCAGCAGCTCCCAATCGGGGGGCGCTGGAAACACCATATATTTT	CASSSQSGGAGNTIYF
NA	TRBV30	TRBD1	TRBJ1-6	TGTGCCAGACACGACAGGGGCAATTCACCCCTCCACTTT	CARHDRGNSPLHF
NA	TRBV4-2	NA	TRBJ2-7	TGTGCCAGCAGCGGGAGCACATCCTACGAGCAGTACTTC	CASSGSTSYEQYF
NA	TRBV13	TRBD1	TRBJ1-2	TGTGCCAGCACCTCCGGACAGGGGGTGATGGCGCTCTATGGCTACACCTTC	CASTSGQGVMALYGYTF
NA	TRBV11-2	NA	TRBJ2-5	TGTGCCAGCAGCTTGAGGATAGAGACCCAGTACTTC	CASSLRIETQYF
NA	TRBV2	NA	TRBJ1-2	TGTGCCAGCAGTGGTCAGGGGCGAGAGAAGGACTACACCTTC	CASSGQGREKDYTF
NA	TRBV7-8	TRBD2	TRBJ2-1	TGTGCCAGCAGCTTTTCGACGTTACCGGGACTAGCGAACAATGAGCAGTTCTTC	CASSFSTLPGLANNEQFF
NA	TRBV4-1	NA	TRBJ2-1	TGCGCCAGCAGCCAAGAGAACTCTTACAATGAGCAGTTCTTC	CASSQENSYNEQFF
NA	TRBV5-1	TRBD1	TRBJ1-2	TGCGCCAGCAGCTTGGAGGGACAGGTTCTGAGCGGCTACACCTTC	CASSLEGQVLSGYTF
NA	TRBV7-2	NA	TRBJ2-3	TGTGCCAGCAGCTTGGGGCAGGGGATTACTAGCACAGATACGCAGTATTTT	CASSLGQGITSTDTQYF
NA	TRBV4-2	TRBD2	TRBJ2-2	TGTGCCAGCAGCCCCGCGGGGGAAACGAACACCGGGGAGCTGTTTTTT	CASSPAGETNTGELFF
NA	TRBV28	NA	TRBJ1-5	TGTGCCAGCAGTTTATTCCGGGGACTTAACAATCAGCCCCAGCATTTT	CASSLFRGLNNQPQHF
NA	TRBV27	NA	TRBJ2-6	TGTGCCAGCAGGAAGACAGGCTCTGGGGCCAACGTCCTGACTTTC	CASRKTGSGANVLTF
NA	TRBV27	TRBD2	TRBJ2-2	TGTGCCAGCAGCCATAGGCCAGGGACTAGCGATGGGGAGCTGTTTTTT	CASSHRPGTSDGELFF
NA	TRBV13	NA	TRBJ1-3	TGTGCCAGCAGCTTAGGGTCAACCGGCAGGGGCTCTGGAAACACCATATATTTT	CASSLGSTGRGSGNTIYF